This entry concerns a single T cell receptor (beta chain). Its specificity is unknown. CDR1 and CDR2 from the germline V gene are SNHLY and FYNNEI. This CDR3 spans 14 amino acids. The data derive from a study of monozygotic twins with inflammatory bowel disease. Notes on the study in general: Distinction of different T cell subtypes was not possible. For IBD patients, clonotypes shared with others were fewer than for healthy twins, especially with disease activity.

Generation of cDNA took place in eight separate reactions per sample. UMIs with a 6-nucleotide sample barcode were added by template switching. TCRdb reprocessed the 5' RACE reads and reports one entry per CDR3 protein, with no DNA. This sample's table has nearly 450,000 distinct CDR3 sequences. The chain recombines TRBV2 with TRBJ2-3; TCRdb reports TRBD1, a call that lacks DNA to check it against. Sequencing input: blood. This sequence originates from a human donor with ulcerative colitis or Crohn's disease, or a healthy co-twin of an affected twin (not recorded which). The CDR3 reads CASTRAGATDTQYF.